The clone carrying this TCR beta chain was counted at least ten times. This sample is drawn from a study of T cells after yellow fever vaccination. TCRdb used MiXCR to reprocess the 5' RACE reads, holding one entry per CDR3 protein. The repertoire holds under 300,000 distinct CDR3 sequences, with roughly 6.3% as singletons. Germline lookup yields CDR1 SGHDN and CDR2 FVKESK. Trimming shortened V by 4 bases and J by 6 bases, and 9 bases separated the two germline ends. The CDR3 covers 13 residues. The chain links TRBV14 to TRBJ2-2; D is unresolved. The sequencing here drew on CD4+ T cells sorted from PBMCs, taken on the day of the yellow fever booster vaccination. The clonotype was recovered from a man aged 25 to 45 who received the YFV17D yellow fever vaccine. The CDR3 here is CASSPQFSGELFF. CDR3 coding DNA: TGTGCCAGCAGCCCTCAGTTTTCCGGGGAGCTGTTTTTT.